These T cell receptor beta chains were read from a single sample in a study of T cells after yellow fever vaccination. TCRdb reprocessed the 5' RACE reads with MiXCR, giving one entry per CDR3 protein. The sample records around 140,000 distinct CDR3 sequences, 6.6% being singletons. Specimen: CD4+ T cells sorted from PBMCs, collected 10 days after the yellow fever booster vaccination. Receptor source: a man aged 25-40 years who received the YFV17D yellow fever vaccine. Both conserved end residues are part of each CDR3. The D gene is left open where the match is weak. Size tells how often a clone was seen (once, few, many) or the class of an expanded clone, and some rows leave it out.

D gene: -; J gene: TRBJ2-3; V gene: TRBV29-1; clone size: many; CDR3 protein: CSVVGGGGDSTDTQYF; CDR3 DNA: TGCAGCGTTGTGGGGGGCGGCGGAGATAGCACAGATACGCAGTATTTT
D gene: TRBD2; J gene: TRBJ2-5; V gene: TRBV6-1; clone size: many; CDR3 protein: CASSVLAGVPHETQYF; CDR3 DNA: TGTGCCAGCAGTGTTCTAGCGGGAGTACCCCACGAGACCCAGTACTTC
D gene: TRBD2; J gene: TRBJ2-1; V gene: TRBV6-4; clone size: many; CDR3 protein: CASSDPHRAGALKNNEQFF; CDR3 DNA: TGTGCCAGCAGTGACCCCCACCGGGCGGGAGCCCTAAAAAACAATGAGCAGTTCTTC
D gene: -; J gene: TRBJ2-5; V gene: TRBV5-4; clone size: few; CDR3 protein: CASSLELATQETQYF; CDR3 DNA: TGTGCCAGCAGCTTGGAGCTAGCGACACAAGAGACCCAGTACTTC
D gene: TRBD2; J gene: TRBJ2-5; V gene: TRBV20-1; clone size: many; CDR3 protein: CSASGGETQYF; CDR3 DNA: TGCAGTGCTAGCGGGGGGGAGACCCAGTACTTC
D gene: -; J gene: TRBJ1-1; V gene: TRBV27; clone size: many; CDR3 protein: CASLALNTEAFF; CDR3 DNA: TGTGCCAGCCTCGCCCTGAACACTGAAGCTTTCTTT
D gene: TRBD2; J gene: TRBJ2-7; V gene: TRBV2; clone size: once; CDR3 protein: CTRSPFLAATTRIYEQYF; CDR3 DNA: TGTACCCGCAGCCCTTTTCTAGCGGCAACTACCCGAATCTACGAGCAGTACTTC
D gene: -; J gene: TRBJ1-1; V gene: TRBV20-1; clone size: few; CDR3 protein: CSPREGTNTEAFF; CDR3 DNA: TGCAGCCCGCGGGAGGGGACGAACACTGAAGCTTTCTTT
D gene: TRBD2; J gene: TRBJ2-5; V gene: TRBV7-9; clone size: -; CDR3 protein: CASSLAGAQETQYF; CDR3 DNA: TGTGCCAGCAGCCTAGCGGGGGCACAAGAGACCCAGTACTTC
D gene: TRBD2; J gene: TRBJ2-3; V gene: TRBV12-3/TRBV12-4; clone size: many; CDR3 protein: CASSTGTSHGTDTQYF; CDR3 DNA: TGTGCCAGCAGCACCGGGACTAGTCATGGCACAGATACGCAGTATTTT
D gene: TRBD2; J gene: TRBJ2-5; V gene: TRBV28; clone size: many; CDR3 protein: CASSFREGRGETQYF; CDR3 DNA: TGTGCCAGCAGTTTTCGGGAGGGCCGGGGAGAGACCCAGTACTTC
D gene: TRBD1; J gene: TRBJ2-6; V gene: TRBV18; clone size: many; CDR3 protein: CASSPLGTAPSGANVLTF; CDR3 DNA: TGTGCCAGCTCACCCTTGGGGACAGCCCCCTCTGGGGCCAACGTCCTGACTTTC
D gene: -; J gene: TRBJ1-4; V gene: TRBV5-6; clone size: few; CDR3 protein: CASRRMGSSEANEKLFF; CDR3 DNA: TGTGCCAGCAGGCGAATGGGGTCGTCTGAGGCTAATGAAAAACTGTTTTTT
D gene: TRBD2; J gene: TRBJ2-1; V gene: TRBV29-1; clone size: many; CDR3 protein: CSAWTSGGPYNEQFF; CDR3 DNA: TGCAGCGCATGGACTAGCGGGGGCCCATACAATGAGCAGTTCTTC
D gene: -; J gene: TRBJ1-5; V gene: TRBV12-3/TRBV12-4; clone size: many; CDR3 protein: CASKRSYSNQPQHF; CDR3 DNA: TGTGCCAGCAAACGGTCTTATAGCAATCAGCCCCAGCATTTT
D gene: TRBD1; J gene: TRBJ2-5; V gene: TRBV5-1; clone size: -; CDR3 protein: CASGRDRQETQYF; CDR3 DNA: TGCGCCAGCGGCCGGGACAGGCAAGAGACCCAGTACTTC
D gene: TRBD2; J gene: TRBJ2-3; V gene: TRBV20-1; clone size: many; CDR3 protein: CSAIPAGTSGRAEADTQYF; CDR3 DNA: TGCAGTGCTATTCCAGCCGGGACTAGCGGGAGGGCCGAGGCAGATACGCAGTATTTT
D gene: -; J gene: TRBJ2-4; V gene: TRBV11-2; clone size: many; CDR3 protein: CASSFTNPGRERAKNIQYF; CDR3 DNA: TGTGCCAGCAGCTTTACCAACCCGGGGCGAGAAAGAGCCAAAAACATTCAGTACTTC
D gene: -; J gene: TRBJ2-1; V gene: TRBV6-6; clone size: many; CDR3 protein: CASRPGPYEQFF; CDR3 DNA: TGTGCCAGCAGGCCCGGACCGTATGAGCAGTTCTTC
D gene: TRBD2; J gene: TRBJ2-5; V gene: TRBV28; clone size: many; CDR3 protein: CASSPTGTSGRETQYF; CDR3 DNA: TGTGCCAGCAGTCCGACCGGGACTAGCGGGAGAGAGACCCAGTACTTC
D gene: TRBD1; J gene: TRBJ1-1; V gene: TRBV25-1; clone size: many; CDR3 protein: CASSRQGQQEAFF; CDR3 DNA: TGTGCCAGTAGCCGGCAGGGACAGCAAGAAGCTTTCTTT
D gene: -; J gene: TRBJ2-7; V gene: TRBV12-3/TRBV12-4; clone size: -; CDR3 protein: CASHQRGSYEQYF; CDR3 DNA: TGTGCCAGCCACCAACGAGGGTCCTACGAGCAGTACTTC